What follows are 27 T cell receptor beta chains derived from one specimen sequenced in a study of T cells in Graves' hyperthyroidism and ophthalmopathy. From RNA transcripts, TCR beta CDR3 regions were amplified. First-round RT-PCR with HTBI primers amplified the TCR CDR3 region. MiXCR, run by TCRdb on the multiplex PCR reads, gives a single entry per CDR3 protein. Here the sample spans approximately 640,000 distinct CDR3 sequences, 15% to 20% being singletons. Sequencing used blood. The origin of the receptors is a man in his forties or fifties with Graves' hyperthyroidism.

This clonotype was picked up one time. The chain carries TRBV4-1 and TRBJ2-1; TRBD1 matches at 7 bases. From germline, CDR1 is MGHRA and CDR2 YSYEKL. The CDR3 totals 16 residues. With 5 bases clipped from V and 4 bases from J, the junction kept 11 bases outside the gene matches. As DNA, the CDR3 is TGCGCCAGCAGCTATACTCTGGGACAGCTATACAATGAGCAGTTCTTC. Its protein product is CASSYTLGQLYNEQFF.

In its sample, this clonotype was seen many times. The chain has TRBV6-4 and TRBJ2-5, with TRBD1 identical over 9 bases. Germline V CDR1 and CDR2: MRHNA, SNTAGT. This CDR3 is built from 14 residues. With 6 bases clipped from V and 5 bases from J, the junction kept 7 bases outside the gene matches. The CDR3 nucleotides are TGTGCCAGCAGCCCTACAGGGGGCTCGGAGACCCAGTACTTC. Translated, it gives CASSPTGGSETQYF.

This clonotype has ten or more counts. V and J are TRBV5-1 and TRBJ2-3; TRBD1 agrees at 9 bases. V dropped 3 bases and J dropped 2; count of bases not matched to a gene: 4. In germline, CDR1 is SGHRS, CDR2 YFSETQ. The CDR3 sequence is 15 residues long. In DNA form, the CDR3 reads TGCGCCAGCAGCTCTGGGACAGGGACCACAGATACGCAGTATTTT. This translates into CASSSGTGTTDTQYF. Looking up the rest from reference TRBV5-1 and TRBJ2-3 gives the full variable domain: KAGVTQTPRYLIKTRGQQVTLSCSPISGHRSVSWYQQTPGQGLQFLFEYFSETQRNKGNFPGRFSGRQFSNSRSEMNVSTLELGDSALYLCASSSGTGTTDTQYFGPGTRLTVL.

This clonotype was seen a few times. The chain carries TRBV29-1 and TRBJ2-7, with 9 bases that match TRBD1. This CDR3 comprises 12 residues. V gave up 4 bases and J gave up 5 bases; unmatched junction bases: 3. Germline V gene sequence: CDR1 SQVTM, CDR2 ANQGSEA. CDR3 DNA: TGCAGCGTTGTAACAGGGGGCGACGAGCAGTACTTC. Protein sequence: CSVVTGGDEQYF.

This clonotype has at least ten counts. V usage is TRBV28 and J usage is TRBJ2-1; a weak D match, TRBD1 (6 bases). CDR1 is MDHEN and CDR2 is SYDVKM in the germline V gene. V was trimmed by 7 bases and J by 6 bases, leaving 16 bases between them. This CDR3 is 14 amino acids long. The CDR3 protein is CASIYSSGANEQFF. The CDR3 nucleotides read TGTGCCAGCATCTATTCTTCAGGGGCCAATGAGCAGTTCTTC.

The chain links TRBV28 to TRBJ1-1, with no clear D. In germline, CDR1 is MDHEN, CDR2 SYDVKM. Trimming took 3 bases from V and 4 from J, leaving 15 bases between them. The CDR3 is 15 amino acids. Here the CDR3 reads CASSFQPSSFTEAFF. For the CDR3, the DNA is TGTGCCAGCAGTTTCCAACCTAGTTCTTTCACTGAAGCTTTCTTT.

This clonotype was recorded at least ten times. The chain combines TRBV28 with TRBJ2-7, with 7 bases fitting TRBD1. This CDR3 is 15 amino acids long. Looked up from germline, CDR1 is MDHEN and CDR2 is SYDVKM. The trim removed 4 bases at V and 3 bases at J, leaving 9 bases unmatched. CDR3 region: CASSSAGTVNYEQYF. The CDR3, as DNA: TGTGCCAGCAGTTCCGCCGGGACAGTGAACTACGAGCAGTACTTC.

CDR3 protein: CASRLRLAETYEQYF. For the CDR3, the DNA is TGCGCCAGCAGACTTCGACTAGCGGAGACCTACGAGCAGTACTTC. The chain carries TRBV4-1 and TRBJ2-7; TRBD2 matches 9 bases. In germline, CDR1 is MGHRA, CDR2 YSYEKL. This CDR3 has 15 residues. Germline trimming cut 6 bases from V and 2 bases from J; bases unmatched to any gene: 8.

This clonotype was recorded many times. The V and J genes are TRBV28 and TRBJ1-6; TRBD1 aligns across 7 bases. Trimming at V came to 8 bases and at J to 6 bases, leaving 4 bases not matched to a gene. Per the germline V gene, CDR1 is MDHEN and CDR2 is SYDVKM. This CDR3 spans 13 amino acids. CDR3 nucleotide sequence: TGTGCCAGCGGACAGGCCGGTAATTCACCCCTCCACTTT. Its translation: CASGQAGNSPLHF.

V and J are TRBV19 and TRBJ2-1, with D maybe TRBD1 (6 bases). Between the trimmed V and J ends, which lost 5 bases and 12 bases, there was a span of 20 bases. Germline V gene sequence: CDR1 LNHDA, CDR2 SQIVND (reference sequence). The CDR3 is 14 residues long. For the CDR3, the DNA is TGTGCCAGTAGTGAACAGGGCCTGGGCATAGTGCAGTTCTTC. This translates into CASSEQGLGIVQFF.

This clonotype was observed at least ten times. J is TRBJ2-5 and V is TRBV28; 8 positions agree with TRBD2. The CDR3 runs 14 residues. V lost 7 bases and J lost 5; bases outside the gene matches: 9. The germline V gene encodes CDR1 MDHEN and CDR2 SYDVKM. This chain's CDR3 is CASTLRGGPETQYF. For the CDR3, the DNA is TGTGCCAGCACCCTCCGGGGGGGTCCGGAGACCCAGTACTTC.

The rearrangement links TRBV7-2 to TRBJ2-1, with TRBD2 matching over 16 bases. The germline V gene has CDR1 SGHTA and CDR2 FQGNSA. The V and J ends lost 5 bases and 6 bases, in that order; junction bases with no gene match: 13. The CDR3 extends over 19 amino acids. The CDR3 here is CASSPRSGTSGRAFNEQFF. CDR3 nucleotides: TGTGCCAGCAGCCCCCGATCCGGGACTAGCGGGAGGGCCTTCAATGAGCAGTTCTTC.

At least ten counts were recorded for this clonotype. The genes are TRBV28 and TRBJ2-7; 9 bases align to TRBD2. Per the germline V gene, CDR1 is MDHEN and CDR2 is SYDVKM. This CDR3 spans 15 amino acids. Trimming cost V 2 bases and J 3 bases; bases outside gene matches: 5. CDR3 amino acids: CASSLALAGLYEQYF. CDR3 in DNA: TGTGCCAGCAGTTTAGCCCTAGCGGGGCTCTACGAGCAGTACTTC. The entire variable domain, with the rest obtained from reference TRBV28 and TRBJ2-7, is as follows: DVKVTQSSRYLVKRTGEKVFLECVQDMDHENMFWYRQDPGLGLRLIYFSYDVKMKEKGDIPEGYSVSREKKERFSLILESASTNQTSMYLCASSLALAGLYEQYFGPGTRLTVT.

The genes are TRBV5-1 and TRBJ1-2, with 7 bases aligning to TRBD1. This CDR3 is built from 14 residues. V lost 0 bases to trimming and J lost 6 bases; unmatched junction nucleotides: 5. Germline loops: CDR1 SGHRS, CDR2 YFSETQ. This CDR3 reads CASSLDDRVNGYTF. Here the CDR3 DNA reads TGCGCCAGCAGCTTGGATGACAGGGTTAATGGCTACACCTTC.

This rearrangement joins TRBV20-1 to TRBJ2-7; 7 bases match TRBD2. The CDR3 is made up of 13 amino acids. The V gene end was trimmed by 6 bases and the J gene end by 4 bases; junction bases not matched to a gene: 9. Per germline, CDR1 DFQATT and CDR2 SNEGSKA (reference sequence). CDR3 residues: CSAESGLLYEQYF. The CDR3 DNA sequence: TGCAGTGCGGAATCGGGACTACTATACGAGCAGTACTTC.

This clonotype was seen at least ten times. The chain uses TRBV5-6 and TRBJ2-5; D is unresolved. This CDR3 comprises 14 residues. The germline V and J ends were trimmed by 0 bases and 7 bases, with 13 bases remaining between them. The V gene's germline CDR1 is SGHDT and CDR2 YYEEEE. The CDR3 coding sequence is TGTGCCAGCAGCTTGGATAGGGCGTCTCTGACCCAGTACTTC. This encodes CASSLDRASLTQYF.

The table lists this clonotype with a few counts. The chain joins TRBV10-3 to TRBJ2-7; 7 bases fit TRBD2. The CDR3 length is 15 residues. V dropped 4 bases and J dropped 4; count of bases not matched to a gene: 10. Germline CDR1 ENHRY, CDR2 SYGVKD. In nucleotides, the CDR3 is TGTGCCATCAGTGGAGTCAGTCGGGGGGTTTACGAGCAGTACTTC. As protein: CAISGVSRGVYEQYF.

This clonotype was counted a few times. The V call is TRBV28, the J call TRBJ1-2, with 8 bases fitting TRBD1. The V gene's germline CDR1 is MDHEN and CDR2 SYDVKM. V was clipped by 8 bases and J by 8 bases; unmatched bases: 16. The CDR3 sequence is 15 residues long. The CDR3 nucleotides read TGTGCCAGCCCATCGCCCGGGACAGGAATTGACGGCTACACCTTC. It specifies CASPSPGTGIDGYTF.

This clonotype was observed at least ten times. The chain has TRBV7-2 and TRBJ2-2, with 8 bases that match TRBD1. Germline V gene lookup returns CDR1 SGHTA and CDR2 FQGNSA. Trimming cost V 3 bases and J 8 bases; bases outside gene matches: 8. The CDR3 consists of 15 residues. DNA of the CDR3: TGTGCCAGCAGCTTGAGACAGGGGAAGGTTGGGGAGCTGTTTTTT. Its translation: CASSLRQGKVGELFF.

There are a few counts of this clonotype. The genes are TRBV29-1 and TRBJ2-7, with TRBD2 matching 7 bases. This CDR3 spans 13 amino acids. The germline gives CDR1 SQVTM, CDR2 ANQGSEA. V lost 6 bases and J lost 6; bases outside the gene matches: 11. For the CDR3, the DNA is TGCAGCGTCGGGACTATCGTGACGAGCGAGCAGTACTTC. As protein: CSVGTIVTSEQYF.

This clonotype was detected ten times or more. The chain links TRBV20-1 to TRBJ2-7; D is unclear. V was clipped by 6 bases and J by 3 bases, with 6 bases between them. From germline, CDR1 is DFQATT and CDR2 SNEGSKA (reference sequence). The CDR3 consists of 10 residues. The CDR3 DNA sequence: TGCAGTGCCCTGAACTACGAGCAGTACTTC. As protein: CSALNYEQYF.

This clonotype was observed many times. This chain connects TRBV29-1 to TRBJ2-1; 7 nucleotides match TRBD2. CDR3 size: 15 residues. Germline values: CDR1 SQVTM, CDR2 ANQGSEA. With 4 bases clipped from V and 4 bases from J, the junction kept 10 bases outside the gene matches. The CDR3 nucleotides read TGCAGCGTTGCAGCGGGGCCCTCTTATTACAATGAGCAGTTCTTC. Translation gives CSVAAGPSYYNEQFF.

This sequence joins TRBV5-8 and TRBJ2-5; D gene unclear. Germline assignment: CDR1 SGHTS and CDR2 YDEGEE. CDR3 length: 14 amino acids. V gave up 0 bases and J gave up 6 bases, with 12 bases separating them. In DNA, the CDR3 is TGTGCCAGCAGCTTGGAAACGAAGGGAAAGACCCAGTACTTC. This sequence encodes CASSLETKGKTQYF.

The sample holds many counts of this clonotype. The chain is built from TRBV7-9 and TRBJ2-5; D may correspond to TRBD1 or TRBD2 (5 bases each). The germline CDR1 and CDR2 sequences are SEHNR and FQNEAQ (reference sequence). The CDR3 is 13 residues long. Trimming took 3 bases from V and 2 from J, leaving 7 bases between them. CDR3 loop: CASSFGTQETQYF. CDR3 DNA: TGTGCCAGCAGCTTCGGGACGCAAGAGACCCAGTACTTC. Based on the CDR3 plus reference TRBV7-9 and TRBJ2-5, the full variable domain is DTGVSQNPRHKITKRGQNVTFRCDPISEHNRLYWYRQTLGQGPEFLTYFQNEAQLEKSRLLSDRFSAERPKGSFSTLEIQRTEQGDSAMYLCASSFGTQETQYFGPGTRLLVL.

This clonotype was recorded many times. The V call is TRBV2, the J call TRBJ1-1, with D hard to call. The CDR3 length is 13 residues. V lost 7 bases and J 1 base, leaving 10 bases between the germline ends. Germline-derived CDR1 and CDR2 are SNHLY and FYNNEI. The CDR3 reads CASTLTTNTEAFF. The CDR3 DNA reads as TGTGCCAGCACCCTGACAACGAACACTGAAGCTTTCTTT.

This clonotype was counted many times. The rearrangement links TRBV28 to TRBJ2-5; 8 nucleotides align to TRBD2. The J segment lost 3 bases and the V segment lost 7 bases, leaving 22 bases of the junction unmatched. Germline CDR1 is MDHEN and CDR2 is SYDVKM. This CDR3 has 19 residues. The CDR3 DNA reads TGTGCCAGCACCCTTAGCCGGGGACTAGGCTCGATTTTTGAAGAGACCCAGTACTTC. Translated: CASTLSRGLGSIFEETQYF.

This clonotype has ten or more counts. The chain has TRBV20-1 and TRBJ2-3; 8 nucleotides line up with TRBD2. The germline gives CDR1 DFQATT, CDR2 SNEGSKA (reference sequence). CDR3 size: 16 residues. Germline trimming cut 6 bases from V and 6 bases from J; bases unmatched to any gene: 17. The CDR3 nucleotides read TGCAGTGCCGAAGATATGGGACTACGCGGGAGGGATACGCAGTATTTT. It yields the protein CSAEDMGLRGRDTQYF.